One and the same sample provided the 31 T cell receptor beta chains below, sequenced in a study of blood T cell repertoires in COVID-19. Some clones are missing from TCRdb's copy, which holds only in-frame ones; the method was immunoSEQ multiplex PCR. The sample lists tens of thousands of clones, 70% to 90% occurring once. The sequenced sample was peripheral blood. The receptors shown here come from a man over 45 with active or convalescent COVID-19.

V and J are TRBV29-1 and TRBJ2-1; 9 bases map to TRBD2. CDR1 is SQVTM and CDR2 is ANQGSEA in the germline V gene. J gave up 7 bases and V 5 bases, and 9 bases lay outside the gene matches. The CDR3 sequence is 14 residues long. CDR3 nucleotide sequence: TGCAGCGTTACAATAGCGGGGGCCGGGAATGAGCAGTTCTTC. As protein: CSVTIAGAGNEQFF.

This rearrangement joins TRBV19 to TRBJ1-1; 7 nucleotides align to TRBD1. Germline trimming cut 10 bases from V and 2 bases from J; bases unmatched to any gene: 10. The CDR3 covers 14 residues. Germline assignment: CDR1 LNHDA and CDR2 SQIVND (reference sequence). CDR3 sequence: CATCYRDSNTEAFF. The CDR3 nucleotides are TGTGCCACATGTTACCGGGACAGCAACACTGAAGCTTTCTTT.

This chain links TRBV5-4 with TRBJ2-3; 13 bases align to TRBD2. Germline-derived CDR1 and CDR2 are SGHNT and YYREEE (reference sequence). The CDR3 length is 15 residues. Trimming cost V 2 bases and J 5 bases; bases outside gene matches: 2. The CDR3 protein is CASSLLAGGIDTQYF. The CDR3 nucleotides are TGTGCCAGCAGCTTACTAGCGGGAGGGATAGATACGCAGTATTTT.

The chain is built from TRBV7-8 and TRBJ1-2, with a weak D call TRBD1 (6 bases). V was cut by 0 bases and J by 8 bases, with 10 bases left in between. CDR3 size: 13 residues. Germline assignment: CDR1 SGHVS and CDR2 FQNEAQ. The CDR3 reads CASSLATGSGYTF. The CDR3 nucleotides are TGTGCCAGCAGCTTAGCCACAGGGTCGGGCTACACCTTC.

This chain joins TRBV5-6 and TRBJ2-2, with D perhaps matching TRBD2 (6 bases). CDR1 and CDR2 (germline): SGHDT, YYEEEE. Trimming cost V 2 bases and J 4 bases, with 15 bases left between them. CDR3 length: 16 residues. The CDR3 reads CASSFGGRGRTGELFF. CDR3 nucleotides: TGTGCCAGCAGCTTCGGGGGTCGCGGGCGCACCGGGGAGCTGTTTTTT.

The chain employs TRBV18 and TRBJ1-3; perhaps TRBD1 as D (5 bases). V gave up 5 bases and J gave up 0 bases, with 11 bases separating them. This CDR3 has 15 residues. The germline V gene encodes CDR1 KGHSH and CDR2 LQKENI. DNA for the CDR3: TGTGCCAGCTCAGTCAAGACAGACTCTGGAAACACCATATATTTT. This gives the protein CASSVKTDSGNTIYF.

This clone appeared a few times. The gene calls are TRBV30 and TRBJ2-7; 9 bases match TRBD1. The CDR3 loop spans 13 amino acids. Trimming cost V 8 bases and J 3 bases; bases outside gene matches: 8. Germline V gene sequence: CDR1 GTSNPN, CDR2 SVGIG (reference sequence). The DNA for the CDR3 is TGTGCCGGGGACAGGGATGGGGGCTACGAGCAGTACTTC. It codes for CAGDRDGGYEQYF.

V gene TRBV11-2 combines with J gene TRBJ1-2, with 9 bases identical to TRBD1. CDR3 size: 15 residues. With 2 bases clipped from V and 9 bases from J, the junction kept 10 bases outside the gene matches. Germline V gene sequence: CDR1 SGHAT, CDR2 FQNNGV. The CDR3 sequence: CASSLKSGTGSSYTF. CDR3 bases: TGTGCCAGCAGCTTAAAGTCCGGGACAGGGTCGAGCTACACCTTC.

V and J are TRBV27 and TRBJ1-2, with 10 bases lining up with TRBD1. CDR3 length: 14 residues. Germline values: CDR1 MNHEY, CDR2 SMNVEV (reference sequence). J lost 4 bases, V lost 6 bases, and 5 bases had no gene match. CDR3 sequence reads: CASSQTGGGYGYTF. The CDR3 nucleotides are TGTGCCAGCAGCCAGACAGGGGGCGGCTATGGCTACACCTTC.

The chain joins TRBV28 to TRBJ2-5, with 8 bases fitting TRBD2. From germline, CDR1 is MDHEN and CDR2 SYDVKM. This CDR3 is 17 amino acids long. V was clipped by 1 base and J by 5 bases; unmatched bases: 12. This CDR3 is CASSLSAGTSGGETQYF. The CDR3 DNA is TGTGCCAGCAGTTTATCCGCCGGGACTAGTGGGGGGGAGACCCAGTACTTC.

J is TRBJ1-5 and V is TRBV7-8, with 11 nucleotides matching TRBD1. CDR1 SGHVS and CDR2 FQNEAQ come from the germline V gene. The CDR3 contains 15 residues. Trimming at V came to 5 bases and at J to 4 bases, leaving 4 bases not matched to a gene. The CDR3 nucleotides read TGTGCCAGCAGCCCCGGGACAGGGGGGAATCAGCCCCAGCATTTT. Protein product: CASSPGTGGNQPQHF.

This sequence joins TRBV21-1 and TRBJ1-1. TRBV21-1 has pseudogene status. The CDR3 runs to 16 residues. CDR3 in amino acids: CASSKGNEGCNTEAFF. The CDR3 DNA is TGTGCCAGCAGCAAAGGTAACGAGGGATGTAACACTGAAGCTTTCTTT.

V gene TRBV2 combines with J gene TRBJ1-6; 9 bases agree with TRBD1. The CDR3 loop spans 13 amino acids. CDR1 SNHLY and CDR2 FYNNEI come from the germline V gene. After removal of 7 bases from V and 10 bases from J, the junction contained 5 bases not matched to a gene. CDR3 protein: CASNGQGWSPLHF. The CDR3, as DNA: TGTGCCAGCAACGGACAGGGGTGGTCACCCCTCCACTTT.

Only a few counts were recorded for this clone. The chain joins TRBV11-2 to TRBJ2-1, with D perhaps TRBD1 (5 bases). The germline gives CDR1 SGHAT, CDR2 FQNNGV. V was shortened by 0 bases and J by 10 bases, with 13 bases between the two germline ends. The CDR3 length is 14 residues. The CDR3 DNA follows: TGTGCCAGCAGCTTAGATCCAAGGGGAAAAGAGCAGTTCTTC. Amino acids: CASSLDPRGKEQFF.

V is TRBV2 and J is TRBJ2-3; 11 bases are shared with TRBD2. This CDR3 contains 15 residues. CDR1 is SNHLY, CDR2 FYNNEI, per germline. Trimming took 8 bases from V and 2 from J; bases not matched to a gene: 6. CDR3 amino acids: CASLASGGITDTQYF. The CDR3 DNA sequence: TGTGCCAGCTTAGCTAGCGGGGGGATCACAGATACGCAGTATTTT.

DNA for the CDR3: TGTGCCAGCAGTTTGGACAGGGACTACGAGCAGTACTTC. It yields the protein CASSLDRDYEQYF. This chain uses TRBV27 with TRBJ2-7, with TRBD1 matching over 8 bases. This CDR3 contains 13 residues. Germline CDR1 reads MNHEY; CDR2 reads SMNVEV (reference sequence). J was trimmed by 3 bases and V by 3 bases; bases with no gene match: 1.

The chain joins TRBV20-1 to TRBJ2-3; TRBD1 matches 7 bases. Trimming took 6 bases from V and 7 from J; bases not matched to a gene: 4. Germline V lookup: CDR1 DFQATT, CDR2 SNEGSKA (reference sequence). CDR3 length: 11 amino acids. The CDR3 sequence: CSAKGQNTQYF. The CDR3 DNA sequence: TGCAGTGCAAAGGGACAGAATACGCAGTATTTT.

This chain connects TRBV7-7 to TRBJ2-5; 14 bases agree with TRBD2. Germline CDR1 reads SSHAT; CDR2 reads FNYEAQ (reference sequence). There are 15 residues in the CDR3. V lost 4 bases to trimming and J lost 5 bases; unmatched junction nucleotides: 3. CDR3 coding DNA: TGTGCCAGCAGCTCGGGACTAGCGGGGGTGGAGACCCAGTACTTC. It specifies CASSSGLAGVETQYF.

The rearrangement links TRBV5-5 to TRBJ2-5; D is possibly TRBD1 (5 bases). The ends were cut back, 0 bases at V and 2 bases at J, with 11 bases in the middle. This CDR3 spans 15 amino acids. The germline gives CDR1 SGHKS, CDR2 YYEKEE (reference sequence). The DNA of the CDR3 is TGTGCCAGCAGCTTGGCCTCCCAGGGACAAGAGACCCAGTACTTC. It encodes CASSLASQGQETQYF.

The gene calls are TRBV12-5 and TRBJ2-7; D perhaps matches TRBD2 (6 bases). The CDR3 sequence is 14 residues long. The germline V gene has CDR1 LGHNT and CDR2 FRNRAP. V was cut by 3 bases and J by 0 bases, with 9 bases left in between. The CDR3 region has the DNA TGTGCTAGTGGTTTTGGGCGGGGCTCCTACGAGCAGTACTTC. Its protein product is CASGFGRGSYEQYF.

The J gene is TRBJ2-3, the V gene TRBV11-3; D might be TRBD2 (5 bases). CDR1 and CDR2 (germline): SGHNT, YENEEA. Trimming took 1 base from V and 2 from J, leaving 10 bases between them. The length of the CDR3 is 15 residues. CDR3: CASSLGPSNTDTQYF. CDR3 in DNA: TGTGCCAGCAGCTTAGGTCCTAGCAACACAGATACGCAGTATTTT.

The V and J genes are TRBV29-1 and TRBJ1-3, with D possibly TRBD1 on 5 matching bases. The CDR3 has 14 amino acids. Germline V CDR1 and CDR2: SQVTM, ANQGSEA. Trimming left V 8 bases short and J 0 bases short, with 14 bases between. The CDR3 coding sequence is TGCAGCACGACGACAGCGAACTCTGGAAACACCATATATTTT. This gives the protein CSTTTANSGNTIYF.

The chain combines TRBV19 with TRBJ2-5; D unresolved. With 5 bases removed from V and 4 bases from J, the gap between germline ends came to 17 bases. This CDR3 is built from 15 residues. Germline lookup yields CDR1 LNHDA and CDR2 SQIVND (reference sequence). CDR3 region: CASSLGPRTSETQYF. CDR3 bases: TGTGCCAGTAGTCTCGGTCCCCGAACGTCAGAGACCCAGTACTTC.

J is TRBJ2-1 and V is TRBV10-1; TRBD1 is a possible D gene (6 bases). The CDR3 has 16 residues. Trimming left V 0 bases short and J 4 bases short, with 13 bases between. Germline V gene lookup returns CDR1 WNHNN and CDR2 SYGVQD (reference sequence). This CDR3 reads CASSESGDTRYNEQFF. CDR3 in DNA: TGCGCCAGCAGTGAGTCCGGGGACACCCGATACAATGAGCAGTTCTTC.

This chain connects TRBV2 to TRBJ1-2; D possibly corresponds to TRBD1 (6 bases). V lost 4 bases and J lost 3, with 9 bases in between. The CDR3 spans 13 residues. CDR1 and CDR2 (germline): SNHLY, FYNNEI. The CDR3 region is CASSGEGDYGYTF. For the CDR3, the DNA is TGTGCCAGCAGTGGAGAGGGGGACTATGGCTACACCTTC.

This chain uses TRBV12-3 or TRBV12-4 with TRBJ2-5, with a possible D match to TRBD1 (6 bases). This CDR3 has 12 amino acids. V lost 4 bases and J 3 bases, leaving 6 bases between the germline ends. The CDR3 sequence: CASSYREETQYF. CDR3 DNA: TGTGCCAGCAGTTACAGGGAAGAGACCCAGTACTTC.

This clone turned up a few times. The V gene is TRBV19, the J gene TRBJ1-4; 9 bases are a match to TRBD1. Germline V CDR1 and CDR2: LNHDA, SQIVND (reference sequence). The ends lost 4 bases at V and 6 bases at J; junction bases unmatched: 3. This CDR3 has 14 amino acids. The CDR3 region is CASSRTGVDEKLFF. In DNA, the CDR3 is TGTGCCAGTAGTAGGACAGGGGTGGATGAAAAACTGTTTTTT.

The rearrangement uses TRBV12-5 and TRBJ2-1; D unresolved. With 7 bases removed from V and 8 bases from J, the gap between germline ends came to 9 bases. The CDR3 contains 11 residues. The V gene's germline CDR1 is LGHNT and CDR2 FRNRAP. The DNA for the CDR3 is TGTGCTAGTGTGGCGGTACATGAGCAGTTCTTC. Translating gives CASVAVHEQFF.

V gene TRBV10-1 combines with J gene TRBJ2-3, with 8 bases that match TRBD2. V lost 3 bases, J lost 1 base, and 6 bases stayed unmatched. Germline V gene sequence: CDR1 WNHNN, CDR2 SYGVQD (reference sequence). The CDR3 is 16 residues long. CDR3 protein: CASSDGGEVGTDTQYF. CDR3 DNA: TGCGCCAGCAGTGACGGGGGGGAAGTCGGCACAGATACGCAGTATTTT.

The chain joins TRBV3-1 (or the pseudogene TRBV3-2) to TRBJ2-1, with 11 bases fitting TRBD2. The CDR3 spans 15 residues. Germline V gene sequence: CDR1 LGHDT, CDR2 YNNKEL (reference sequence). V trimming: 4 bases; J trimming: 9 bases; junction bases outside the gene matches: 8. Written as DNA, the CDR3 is TGTGCCAGCAGCCCCGGGACTAGCGGTAGAAGTGAGCAGTTCTTC. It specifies CASSPGTSGRSEQFF.

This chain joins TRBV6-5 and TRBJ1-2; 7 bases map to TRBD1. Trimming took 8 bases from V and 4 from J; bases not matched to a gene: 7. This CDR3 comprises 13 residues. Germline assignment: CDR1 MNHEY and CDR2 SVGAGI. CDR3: CASEARGLYGYTF. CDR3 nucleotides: TGTGCCAGCGAAGCGAGGGGGCTCTATGGCTACACCTTC.